These 4 T cell receptor beta chains share one sample of origin, sequenced in a study of vaccination effects on CD4 cells after COVID-19 (dated by TCRdb to 2022 to 2024). These receptors' targets are unknown. Preparation of the library involved the immunoSEQ multiplex PCR assay. The source is immuneACCESS, and TCRdb retained only in-frame sequences with V and J called. Part of the clones is not carried over; for the studies checked, unresolved V genes explain less than half of this, and the remainder is unexplained. This sample is represented by about 73,000 clones; around 81% of them were singletons. Jointly, the top ten make up roughly a tenth of the sample. In the ViraFEST assay, PBMC were stimulated with viral peptide pools, and TCR sequencing was then used to find antigen-specific CD4+ T cell clonotypes based on their expansion. After about 10 days of culture, CD4+ T cells were isolated with the EasySep CD4+ T cell isolation kit. Healthy vaccine recipients had no prior SARS-CoV-2 infection, confirmed by negative nucleocapsid antibodies before and after vaccination.

Sequenced material: CD4+ T cells from PBMCs cultured with SARS-CoV-2 spike peptides, taken before COVID-19 vaccination. The sample's cell subset or site label, decoded: SARS-CoV-2 spike overlapping peptide pool stimulation. The receptors come from a human donor who received a COVID-19 vaccine.

This clone was recorded a few times. The chain recombines TRBV7-3 with TRBJ1-6; 8 bases are a match to TRBD1. The trim removed 5 bases at V and 6 bases at J, leaving 15 bases unmatched. In germline, CDR1 is SGHTA, CDR2 FQGTGA. The CDR3 length is 18 residues. DNA for the CDR3: TGTGCCAGCAGCACCCAGGGATGGACAGGGCTGGGTAATTCACCCCTCCACTTT. Amino acids: CASSTQGWTGLGNSPLHF.

The chain is built from TRBV18 and TRBJ2-5; no firm D call. The germline V gene encodes CDR1 KGHSH and CDR2 LQKENI. This CDR3 spans 14 amino acids. V shed 3 bases and J shed 7 bases, with 15 bases lying between them. The CDR3 region is CASSPSILDVTQYF. The CDR3 DNA reads TGTGCCAGCTCACCTTCGATCCTTGATGTGACCCAGTACTTC.

The chain is built from TRBV25-1 and TRBJ2-1; the D gene could be TRBD1 or TRBD2 (6 bases each). CDR1 is MGHDK and CDR2 is SYGVNS in the germline V gene. The CDR3 spans 17 residues. V was cut by 1 base and J by 4 bases, with 17 bases left in between. CDR3 DNA: TGTGCCAGCAGTGAATTTTTTTTAGGGGGGCCATACAATGAGCAGTTCTTC. Protein: CASSEFFLGGPYNEQFF.

V gene TRBV10-3 combines with J gene TRBJ2-3; 7 bases fit TRBD1. There are 15 residues in the CDR3. Germline V gene data show CDR1 as ENHRY and CDR2 as SYGVKD. V dropped 3 bases and J dropped 7; count of bases not matched to a gene: 10. The CDR3 DNA reads TGTGCCATCAGTGAACGGAAGGGGGCGAAGAATACGCAGTATTTT. Translation gives CAISERKGAKNTQYF.